This is a list of T cell receptor beta chains from one sample in a study of cytomegalovirus exposure and HLA in healthy donors. Sequencing used immunoSEQ multiplex PCR; TCRdb keeps in-frame clones, though not all of them. This table has more than 95,000 clones, about 91% appearing once. The sequencing input was PBMCs. These receptors were obtained from a man in his late teens or twenties in good health and CMV-seronegative. CDR3s include the opening cysteine and the closing phenylalanine or tryptophan. A D gene is named only where the DNA matches it firmly. Size tells how often a clone was seen (once, few, many) or the class of an expanded clone, and some rows leave it out.

j_call | clone_size | v_call | d_call | cdr3_aa | cdr3_nt
TRBJ2-7 | . | TRBV5-4 | . | CASSPSGFDEQYF | TGTGCCAGCAGCCCAAGCGGTTTCGATGAGCAGTACTTC
TRBJ1-5 | few | TRBV15 | . | CATSPPGAQPQHF | TGTGCCACCAGCCCCCCTGGGGCTCAGCCCCAGCATTTT
TRBJ1-1 | . | TRBV28 | TRBD1 | CASSLYTGALAFF | TGTGCCAGCAGTTTATATACAGGGGCGCTGGCTTTCTTT
TRBJ1-3 | . | TRBV4-3 | TRBD1 | CASSAGTGKGGNTIYF | TGCGCCAGTTCCGCCGGGACAGGAAAGGGTGGAAACACCATATATTTT
TRBJ2-5 | . | TRBV19 | TRBD1 | CASRITGAETQYF | TGTGCCAGTAGGATTACAGGGGCGGAGACCCAGTACTTC
TRBJ2-3 | . | TRBV10-3 | TRBD2 | CAISEPGLAGPTDTQYF | TGTGCCATCAGTGAGCCGGGACTAGCGGGACCCACAGATACGCAGTATTTT
TRBJ2-7 | . | TRBV28 | TRBD2 | CASSLLAGGLYEQYF | TGTGCCAGCAGTTTACTAGCGGGGGGGCTTTACGAGCAGTACTTC
TRBJ2-7 | . | TRBV6-5 | . | CASSYSDNSYEQYF | TGTGCCAGCAGTTACTCGGACAATTCCTACGAGCAGTACTTC
TRBJ2-3 | . | TRBV9 | TRBD2 | CASSVGGLAGNLLGTDTQYF | TGTGCCAGCAGCGTAGGGGGACTAGCGGGGAACCTCCTCGGGACAGATACGCAGTATTTT
TRBJ2-5 | . | TRBV5-4 | TRBD1 | CASSRTGRGETQYF | TGTGCCAGCAGCAGGACAGGCCGGGGCGAGACCCAGTACTTC
TRBJ1-1 | few | TRBV11-3 | . | CASSLDSWSGNTEAFF | TGTGCCAGCAGCTTAGATTCGTGGTCAGGGAACACTGAAGCTTTCTTT
TRBJ2-7 | . | TRBV19 | . | CASSPSGSMYEQYF | TGTGCCAGTAGTCCCTCGGGATCTATGTACGAGCAGTACTTC
TRBJ2-2 | . | TRBV2 | . | CASSEVRGATGELFF | TGTGCCAGCAGTGAAGTTCGAGGAGCCACCGGGGAGCTGTTTTTT
TRBJ2-1 | . | TRBV30 | TRBD2 | CAWSGASGGASQFF | TGTGCCTGGAGTGGGGCTAGCGGGGGGGCAAGTCAGTTCTTC
TRBJ2-7 | . | TRBV7-9 | TRBD2 | CASSLDRGLASYEQYF | TGTGCCAGCAGCTTAGATCGGGGACTAGCGAGCTACGAGCAGTACTTC
TRBJ2-1 | once | TRBV6-6 | . | CASSSTGRRYNEQFF | TGTGCCAGCAGCTCCACAGGGCGGAGGTACAATGAGCAGTTCTTC
TRBJ1-6 | . | TRBV5-1 | TRBD1 | CATRQGDSPLHF | TGCGCCACCCGACAGGGGGATTCACCCCTCCACTTT
TRBJ1-2 | few | TRBV2 | . | CASSNPLGGYTF | TGTGCCAGCAGTAACCCCCTCGGGGGCTACACCTTC
TRBJ2-7 | . | TRBV19 | . | CASSSSSGSSYEQYF | TGTGCCAGTAGTTCTTCATCAGGTTCCTCCTACGAGCAGTACTTC
TRBJ1-3 | . | TRBV5-1 | . | CASSLAPGSGNTIYF | TGCGCCAGCAGCTTGGCCCCAGGGTCCGGAAACACCATATATTTT
TRBJ1-6 | few | TRBV30 | . | CACGRGINNSPLHF | TGTGCCTGTGGGAGGGGTATTAATAATTCACCCCTCCACTTT
TRBJ1-3 | . | TRBV25-1 | . | CASSPAMGVLGNTIYF | TGTGCCAGCAGTCCCGCGATGGGAGTGTTAGGAAACACCATATATTTT
TRBJ2-7 | . | TRBV5-4 | TRBD2 | CASSPGTGGIDEQYF | TGTGCCAGCAGCCCCGGGACGGGAGGGATAGACGAGCAGTACTTC
TRBJ2-1 | . | TRBV6-5 | TRBD1 | CASESQGGNEQFF | TGTGCCAGCGAATCACAGGGGGGCAATGAGCAGTTCTTC
TRBJ2-7 | . | TRBV18 | TRBD1 | CASSAQGAYEQYF | TGTGCCAGCTCAGCACAGGGGGCCTACGAGCAGTACTTC
TRBJ2-7 | . | TRBV7-8 | TRBD2 | CASSPTSGTAYEQYF | TGTGCCAGCAGCCCCACTAGCGGGACGGCCTACGAGCAGTACTTC
TRBJ2-7 | many | TRBV19 | TRBD1 | CASRIGQGDYEQYF | TGTGCCAGTAGAATCGGACAGGGAGACTACGAGCAGTACTTC
TRBJ2-2 | . | TRBV30 | TRBD1 | CAWNRDRGTGELFF | TGTGCCTGGAACCGAGACAGGGGAACGGGGGAGCTGTTTTTT
TRBJ2-7 | . | TRBV19 | . | CASGSGPYEQYF | TGTGCCAGTGGTTCAGGGCCCTACGAGCAGTACTTC
TRBJ2-7 | . | TRBV5-6 | . | CASSPSLGAYEQYF | TGTGCCAGCAGCCCATCGTTAGGGGCTTACGAGCAGTACTTC
TRBJ2-3 | . | TRBV9 | TRBD2 | CASSVGAGAFTDTQYF | TGTGCCAGCAGCGTAGGGGCGGGAGCTTTTACAGATACGCAGTATTTT
TRBJ1-1 | . | TRBV27 | TRBD1 | CASRRTGGTEAFF | TGTGCCAGCAGGAGGACAGGGGGCACTGAAGCTTTCTTT
TRBJ1-2 | once | TRBV4-1 | . | CASSQDTAGPFYGYTF | TGCGCCAGCAGCCAAGATACGGCAGGCCCTTTCTATGGCTACACCTTC
TRBJ2-3 | . | TRBV10-2 | TRBD2 | CASSAVDRDLAEVISGDTQYF | TGCGCCAGCTCCGCGGTCGACAGAGATCTAGCGGAGGTAATCTCTGGGGATACGCAGTATTTT
TRBJ2-1 | . | TRBV11-2 | TRBD1 | CASSFDRGFNNEQFF | TGTGCCAGCAGCTTCGACAGGGGGTTTAACAATGAGCAGTTCTTC
TRBJ1-4 | . | TRBV6-1 | . | CASRQSTNEKLFF | TGTGCCAGCAGACAGTCAACTAATGAAAAACTGTTTTTT
TRBJ1-2 | . | TRBV2 | . | CASNNRNYGYTF | TGTGCCAGCAATAACAGAAACTATGGCTACACCTTC
TRBJ2-7 | . | TRBV10-2 | TRBD1 | CASRPGQGSEQYF | TGCGCCAGCAGACCGGGACAGGGCTCCGAGCAGTACTTC
TRBJ2-2 | . | TRBV6-5 | TRBD2 | CASTMAGGGTGELFF | TGTGCCAGCACAATGGCGGGAGGGGGCACCGGGGAGCTGTTTTTT
TRBJ2-7 | few | TRBV6-5 | TRBD1 | CASRGTGTGEQYF | TGTGCCAGCCGCGGGACAGGGACTGGCGAGCAGTACTTC
TRBJ2-1 | . | TRBV18 | . | CASSPRQRTSSYNEQFF | TGTGCCAGCTCACCGCGACAGAGAACAAGCTCCTACAATGAGCAGTTCTTC
TRBJ1-4 | . | TRBV18 | . | CASSPIFGAGASQTTNEKLFF | TGTGCCAGCTCACCAATTTTCGGGGCAGGGGCAAGCCAAACAACTAATGAAAAACTGTTTTTT
TRBJ2-7 | . | TRBV27 | . | CASSLSRGTSYEQYF | TGTGCCAGCAGTTTATCCAGGGGAACCTCTTACGAGCAGTACTTC
TRBJ1-5 | . | TRBV2 | . | CASSETSFGQPQHF | TGTGCCAGCAGTGAAACGTCATTCGGGCAGCCCCAGCATTTT
TRBJ1-2 | . | TRBV19 | . | CASSPPPGPGNGYTF | TGTGCCAGTAGCCCTCCCCCCGGGCCAGGGAATGGCTACACCTTC
TRBJ2-7 | . | TRBV4-1 | . | CASSQGWEDPYSYEQYF | TGCGCCAGCAGCCAAGGTTGGGAGGACCCCTACTCCTACGAGCAGTACTTC
TRBJ1-2 | . | TRBV13 | . | CASSLRDRNYGYTF | TGTGCCAGCAGCTTACGAGACAGGAACTATGGCTACACCTTC
TRBJ1-4 | . | TRBV14 | . | CASSQEEVGFKEKLFF | TGTGCCAGCAGCCAAGAGGAAGTGGGCTTCAAAGAAAAACTGTTTTTT
TRBJ2-1 | . | TRBV27 | . | CASSLSITAHRFF | TGTGCCAGCAGTTTATCGATAACAGCCCATCGTTTCTTC
TRBJ1-5 | few | TRBV6-1 | . | CASSERVGNQPQHF | TGTGCCAGCAGTGAGAGGGTGGGTAATCAGCCCCAGCATTTT
TRBJ1-4 | . | TRBV2 | TRBD1 | CASSRDSYNEKLFF | TGTGCCAGCAGTCGGGACAGCTATAATGAAAAACTGTTTTTT